What follows are 23 T cell receptor beta chains derived from one specimen sequenced in a study of blood T cell repertoires in COVID-19. This table comes from immunoSEQ multiplex PCR, and its TCRdb copy is limited to in-frame clones, with some not included. This table has 130,000 to 150,000 clones, approximately 84% appearing once. The sequenced material came from peripheral blood. The source of these receptors is a human donor in a cohort sampled during active COVID-19.

In this sample, this clone turned up a few times. The chain employs TRBV7-8 and TRBJ1-1; D is ambiguous. The CDR3 has 13 residues. The V gene lost 1 base and the J gene lost 1 base, with 4 bases spanning the gap. In germline, CDR1 is SGHVS, CDR2 FQNEAQ. The CDR3 sequence: CASSLVENTEAFF. CDR3 DNA sequence: TGTGCCAGCAGCTTAGTAGAGAACACTGAAGCTTTCTTT.

The chain combines TRBV11-2 with TRBJ1-2, with 10 bases lining up with TRBD1. The CDR3 is made up of 17 amino acids. The trim removed 6 bases at V and 3 bases at J, leaving 13 bases unmatched. Germline V gene data show CDR1 as SGHAT and CDR2 as FQNNGV. For the CDR3, the DNA is TGTGCCAGCAGTCCGAGGCTGGGACAGGGGTCTGACTATGGCTACACCTTC. It encodes CASSPRLGQGSDYGYTF.

This clone turned up a few times. The rearrangement joins TRBV2 to TRBJ1-6; a possible D gene is TRBD1 (5 bases). Germline-derived CDR1 and CDR2 are SNHLY and FYNNEI. CDR3 length equals 18 residues. Trimming left V 0 bases short and J 1 base short, with 13 bases between. CDR3 nucleotide sequence: TGTGCCAGCAGTGAAGCCTCCCGGGGGGTATCCTATAATTCACCCCTCCACTTT. Translated, it gives CASSEASRGVSYNSPLHF.

The chain employs TRBV5-4 and TRBJ2-2; 8 bases line up with TRBD1. V shed 3 bases and J 3 bases; nucleotides not matched to a gene: 4. CDR1 SGHNT and CDR2 YYREEE come from the germline V gene (reference sequence). CDR3 length: 15 amino acids. The CDR3: CASSSLDRDTGELFF. CDR3 in DNA: TGTGCCAGCAGCTCCCTGGACAGGGACACCGGGGAGCTGTTTTTT.

J is TRBJ1-2 and V is TRBV6-5; a possible D gene is TRBD1 (5 bases). With 1 base removed from V and 6 bases from J, the gap between germline ends came to 18 bases. The CDR3 contains 16 residues. Germline lookup yields CDR1 MNHEY and CDR2 SVGAGI. The CDR3 protein is CASSYLPGLGTDGYTF. The DNA for the CDR3 is TGTGCCAGCAGTTACTTACCGGGACTAGGGACGGATGGCTACACCTTC.

V and J are TRBV5-6 and TRBJ2-3, with D possibly being TRBD2 (6 bases). V was cut by 3 bases and J by 3 bases, with 11 bases left in between. CDR3 length: 14 amino acids. Germline V gives CDR1 SGHDT, CDR2 YYEEEE. CDR3 in amino acids: CASSSAGGTDTQYF. CDR3 coding DNA: TGTGCCAGCAGCTCTGCCGGGGGAACAGATACGCAGTATTTT.

This clone has just one count. The gene calls are TRBV4-3 and TRBJ2-1, with 9 bases identical to TRBD1. The CDR3 is made up of 21 amino acids. Germline CDR1 LGHNA, CDR2 YSLEER. V gave up 2 bases and J gave up 4 bases; unmatched junction bases: 21. The CDR3 nucleotides are TGCGCCAGCAGCCAACACGCTGGGGGGTCATCCGGGACAGGGCTATACAATGAGCAGTTCTTC. It translates to CASSQHAGGSSGTGLYNEQFF.

The V gene is TRBV6-2 or TRBV6-3, the J gene TRBJ2-7; TRBD2 aligns across 7 bases. The ends lost 6 bases at V and 6 bases at J; junction bases unmatched: 14. This CDR3 has 15 residues. Per germline, CDR1 MNHEY and CDR2 SVGEGT. The CDR3 region is CASSPRREAKGEQYF. In DNA, the CDR3 is TGTGCCAGCAGCCCCCGCCGGGAGGCTAAGGGCGAGCAGTACTTC.

V is TRBV12-3 or TRBV12-4 and J is TRBJ2-7; D is perhaps TRBD1 (5 bases). CDR3 size: 12 residues. V was pared by 6 bases and J by 4 bases, with 10 bases between. CDR3 DNA: TGTGCCAGCAGCACCGACAGTTACGAGCAGTACTTC. This gives the protein CASSTDSYEQYF.

In its sample, this clone was seen a few times. This chain connects TRBV3-1 (or the pseudogene TRBV3-2) to TRBJ2-2, with D uncertain. The CDR3 sequence is 15 residues long. The germline gives CDR1 LGHDT, CDR2 YNNKEL (reference sequence). V dropped 1 base and J dropped 6 bases, with 12 bases sitting between them. CDR3 amino acids: CASSQGRGRSGELFF. CDR3 nucleotides: TGTGCCAGCAGCCAAGGGCGAGGCCGGTCCGGGGAGCTGTTTTTT.

This clone was observed a single time. This rearrangement joins TRBV10-3 to TRBJ1-6; D ambiguous. The CDR3 is 15 residues long. Germline CDR1 and CDR2: ENHRY and SYGVKD. Trimming removed 5 bases at V and 7 bases at J, with 15 bases between. CDR3 in DNA: TGTGCCATCAGTACCCCGGTCGGTACCAATTCACCCCTCCACTTT. It yields the protein CAISTPVGTNSPLHF.

The table lists this clone with a count of one. V and J are TRBV5-1 and TRBJ1-4; D might be TRBD1 (6 bases). Trimming removed 5 bases at V and 7 bases at J, with 12 bases between. CDR1 and CDR2 (germline): SGHRS, YFSETQ. The CDR3 runs 13 residues. CDR3 DNA sequence: TGCGCCAGCAGTAGGGGGTCTTTTGAAAAACTGTTTTTT. Amino acid sequence: CASSRGSFEKLFF. Complete variable domain (other parts from reference TRBV5-1 and TRBJ1-4): KAGVTQTPRYLIKTRGQQVTLSCSPISGHRSVSWYQQTPGQGLQFLFEYFSETQRNKGNFPGRFSGRQFSNSRSEMNVSTLELGDSALYLCASSRGSFEKLFFGSGTQLSVL.

The rearrangement uses TRBV23-1 and TRBJ2-1; D call uncertain. TRBV23-1 is sorted into the ORF group, with uncertain function. This CDR3 is 17 amino acids long. With 2 bases removed from V and 3 bases from J, the gap between germline ends came to 17 bases. The CDR3 here is CASSQPPPGWIYNEQFF. The CDR3 DNA reads as TGCGCCAGCAGTCAACCGCCACCCGGGTGGATCTACAATGAGCAGTTCTTC.

V and J are TRBV27 and TRBJ1-6; 10 bases align to TRBD1. The germline V gene encodes CDR1 MNHEY and CDR2 SMNVEV (reference sequence). This CDR3 has 21 amino acids. V dropped 7 bases and J dropped 1; count of bases not matched to a gene: 19. The CDR3 protein is CASTPSPPGQGWGSYNSPLHF. The CDR3 bases are TGTGCCAGCACCCCCTCACCACCGGGACAGGGGTGGGGATCCTATAATTCACCCCTCCACTTT.

The J gene is TRBJ1-6, the V gene TRBV6-1; the match to TRBD1 covers 7 bases. Germline CDR1 and CDR2: MNHNS and SASEGT. V lost 2 bases, J lost 6 bases, and 13 bases stayed unmatched. The CDR3 covers 18 residues. The CDR3 reads CASSELATGWTPNSPLHF. CDR3 nucleotide sequence: TGTGCCAGCAGTGAACTCGCGACAGGGTGGACGCCTAATTCACCCCTCCACTTT.

CDR3 sequence reads: CASSGKRGTQETQYF. CDR3 nucleotides: TGTGCCAGCAGTGGGAAGCGGGGCACCCAAGAGACCCAGTACTTC. The V and J genes are TRBV25-1 and TRBJ2-5, with 7 nucleotides matching TRBD2. The germline V gene encodes CDR1 MGHDK and CDR2 SYGVNS. The CDR3 is made up of 15 amino acids. Unmatched junction bases numbered 6, after V lost 4 bases and J lost 1 base.

The chain is built from TRBV7-2 and TRBJ1-2; the match to TRBD1 covers 8 bases. V gave up 3 bases and J gave up 8 bases; unmatched junction bases: 11. In germline, CDR1 is SGHTA, CDR2 FQGNSA. The CDR3 has 15 residues. The CDR3 spells CASSLVMDRAEGYTF. The CDR3 nucleotides read TGTGCCAGCAGCTTGGTAATGGACAGGGCTGAGGGCTACACCTTC. Full variable domain (rest looked up from reference TRBV7-2 and TRBJ1-2): GAGVSQSPSNKVTEKGKDVELRCDPISGHTALYWYRQSLGQGLEFLIYFQGNSAPDKSGLPSDRFSAERTGGSVSTLTIQRTQQEDSAVYLCASSLVMDRAEGYTFGSGTRLTVV.

V is TRBV5-1 and J is TRBJ2-7, with 9 bases lining up with TRBD2. V shed 0 bases and J 5 bases; nucleotides not matched to a gene: 3. This CDR3 region has 14 residues. Germline V CDR1 and CDR2: SGHRS, YFSETQ. CDR3 DNA sequence: TGCGCCAGCAGCTTGGATCCTAGCGGGAACGAGCAGTACTTC. Translated: CASSLDPSGNEQYF.

The genes are TRBV6-1 and TRBJ1-6, with TRBD1 identical over 11 bases. The trim removed 3 bases at V and 5 bases at J, leaving 6 bases unmatched. Germline loops: CDR1 MNHNS, CDR2 SASEGT. The CDR3 is 17 amino acids. CDR3 amino acids: CASSEGTGGKNNSPLHF. The CDR3 DNA is TGTGCCAGCAGTGAGGGGACAGGGGGAAAGAATAATTCACCCCTCCACTTT.

V usage is TRBV7-2 and J usage is TRBJ2-2; 13 nucleotides align to TRBD2. CDR3 length equals 15 residues. The J segment lost 1 base and the V segment lost 8 bases, leaving 1 base of the junction unmatched. CDR1 SGHTA and CDR2 FQGNSA come from the germline V gene. The CDR3 nucleotides read TGTGCCAGCGGACTAGCGGGGGTGAACACCGGGGAGCTGTTTTTT. Its protein product is CASGLAGVNTGELFF.

The chain has TRBV11-3 and TRBJ2-5, with TRBD2 matching 8 bases. The CDR3 consists of 13 residues. Germline CDR1 is SGHNT and CDR2 is YENEEA. V gave up 5 bases and J gave up 4 bases; unmatched junction bases: 3. CDR3 sequence: CASSRGGRETQYF. DNA for the CDR3: TGTGCCAGCAGCCGGGGGGGAAGAGAGACCCAGTACTTC.

The chain uses TRBV29-1 and TRBJ2-1; 9 bases fit TRBD2. Per germline, CDR1 SQVTM and CDR2 ANQGSEA. V shed 4 bases and J 0 bases; nucleotides not matched to a gene: 4. The CDR3 loop spans 15 amino acids. The CDR3 protein is CSVASAGGSYNEQFF. CDR3 DNA sequence: TGCAGCGTTGCATCAGCGGGGGGCTCCTACAATGAGCAGTTCTTC.

This chain connects TRBV4-1 to TRBJ1-6, with unresolved D. Trimming left V 2 bases short and J 0 bases short, with 11 bases between. The CDR3 runs to 17 residues. Germline V gene sequence: CDR1 MGHRA, CDR2 YSYEKL. This CDR3 is CASSQQGPGSYNSPLHF. DNA of the CDR3: TGCGCCAGCAGCCAACAAGGCCCAGGCTCCTATAATTCACCCCTCCACTTT.